A selection of T cell receptor beta chains follows, all from one sample in a study of CD8 T cells in ankylosing spondylitis. TCRdb ran MiXCR on the 5' RACE reads and lists one entry per CDR3 protein. The sample has about 210,000 distinct CDR3 sequences, more than 5.5% seen once; the top ten hold around 14%. Sequenced input: blood, either unsorted or a sorted T cell fraction (not recorded which). These receptors all stem from a male donor with ankylosing spondylitis. The CDR3 runs from the conserved cysteine through the conserved F or W. The order of the fields is D gene, V gene, clone size, J gene, CDR3 DNA, CDR3 protein. A D gene is named only where the DNA matches it firmly. Only part of the rows carry a size: once, few, many, or a class if the clone is expanded.

.,TRBV4-3,many,TRBJ2-1,TGCGCCAGCAGCCAAGGAGGGTGGAGCTCCTACAATGAGCAGTTCTTC,CASSQGGWSSYNEQFF
.,TRBV20-1,few,TRBJ2-3,TGCAGTGCTAGAGGGGGCGGGCGGATCCCCACAGATACGCAGTATTTT,CSARGGGRIPTDTQYF
.,TRBV20-1,many,TRBJ2-7,TGCAGTGCTATACTAACCCCCGGGGGCGGGAGTATTTCCTGGGGCGAGCAGTACTTC,CSAILTPGGGSISWGEQYF
.,TRBV7-9,few,TRBJ2-2,TGTGCCAGCAGCTTAGCGTATGGGTCCTCCACCGGGGAGCTGTTTTTT,CASSLAYGSSTGELFF
TRBD2,TRBV6-1,.,TRBJ2-1,TGTGCCAGCAGGTCACTAGCGGTGAGGGACAATGAGCAGTTCTTC,CASRSLAVRDNEQFF
.,TRBV7-9,many,TRBJ2-6,TGTGCCAGCAGCTTAGTTCAAAGTAGGGAACGTGCGGCTGGGGCCAACGTCCTGACTTTC,CASSLVQSRERAAGANVLTF
.,TRBV5-1,many,TRBJ2-2,TGCGCCAGCAGCCACAGAAACACCGGGGAGCTGTTTTTT,CASSHRNTGELFF
.,TRBV9,many,TRBJ1-2,TGTGCCAGCAGCCTCCAAGGGGGTTGGGGCTACACCTTC,CASSLQGGWGYTF
TRBD1,TRBV7-9,.,TRBJ2-5,TGTGCCAGCAGCACGCGACAGGGGGAGGAAGAGACCCAGTACTTC,CASSTRQGEEETQYF
.,TRBV12-3/TRBV12-4,few,TRBJ2-2,TGTGCCAGCAGCCGAGAAGGCTCCGGGGAGCTGTTTTTT,CASSREGSGELFF
TRBD1,TRBV7-8,.,TRBJ1-5,TGTGCCAGCAGCTTAGGGGGGACAGGGGGAGATCAGCCCCAGCATTTT,CASSLGGTGGDQPQHF
TRBD2,TRBV3-1,.,TRBJ2-3,TGTGCCAGCAGCCAAGACCTAGCGGGGGGACTCACAGATACGCAGTATTTT,CASSQDLAGGLTDTQYF
TRBD2,TRBV4-2,few,TRBJ2-3,TGTGCCAGCAGCCAACGGGAGGGGGTGGCAGATACGCAGTATTTT,CASSQREGVADTQYF
.,TRBV12-3/TRBV12-4,many,TRBJ2-1,TGTGCCAGCAGTTTAGGCCATACGGCCCGAAGCTCCTACAATGAGCAGTTCTTC,CASSLGHTARSSYNEQFF
.,TRBV12-3/TRBV12-4,many,TRBJ2-5,TGTGCCAGCAGTTCCTTAGCGGACCAAGAGACCCAGTACTTC,CASSSLADQETQYF
.,TRBV12-3/TRBV12-4,many,TRBJ2-6,TGTGCCAACAGTCCAGGGCCTGGGGCCAACGTCCTGACTTTC,CANSPGPGANVLTF
.,TRBV7-9,many,TRBJ2-1,TGTGCCAGCAGCGGCCGGGACTCTTTTTCCTACAATGAGCAGTTCTTC,CASSGRDSFSYNEQFF
.,TRBV7-3,.,TRBJ1-2,TGTGCCAGCAGCTTAAATAGCGGCAGCGTAACAACCTTC,CASSLNSGSVTTF
TRBD1,TRBV11-1,many,TRBJ2-7,TGTGCCAGCAGCTCCCCCGGGACAGCTTTGGAGGTAGTCTACGAGCAGTACTTC,CASSSPGTALEVVYEQYF
.,TRBV28,many,TRBJ1-1,TGTGCCAGCAGTTTTCATGAGGGAAACACTGAAGCTTTCTTT,CASSFHEGNTEAFF
.,TRBV6-2/TRBV6-3,many,TRBJ1-5,TGTGCCAGCATCCCTCGTGATAGGGGCGATCAGCCCCAGCATTTT,CASIPRDRGDQPQHF
.,TRBV10-3,many,TRBJ1-1,TGTGCCATCAGTGAGTCCTTCCAGAACACTGAAGCTTTCTTT,CAISESFQNTEAFF
TRBD1,TRBV18,few,TRBJ2-1,TGTGCCAGCTCACACTTAGTGGGACAGAATTACAATGAGCAGTTCTTC,CASSHLVGQNYNEQFF
TRBD2,TRBV6-5,many,TRBJ2-1,TGTGCCAGCAGTTACTCGACGGGAGCGGGAGGCAATCATGAGCAGTTCTTC,CASSYSTGAGGNHEQFF
.,TRBV6-2/TRBV6-3,.,TRBJ2-5,TGTGCCAGCAGTTACGGGGGAGGGGGCGCAGAGACCCAGTACTTC,CASSYGGGGAETQYF
.,TRBV28,.,TRBJ1-2,TGTGCCAGCAGTCTCGGGATAAACTATGGCTACACCTTC,CASSLGINYGYTF
.,TRBV5-1,many,TRBJ1-2,TGCGCCAGCAGCTTTAGCGGATTTAACTATGGCTACACCTTC,CASSFSGFNYGYTF
.,TRBV27,.,TRBJ2-2,TGTGCCAGCAGCATCGCGAACACCGGGGAGCTGTTTTTT,CASSIANTGELFF
TRBD2,TRBV7-8,few,TRBJ2-3,TGTGCCAGCCAGTCCTTAGCGGGGCGCACAGATACGCAGTATTTT,CASQSLAGRTDTQYF
TRBD2,TRBV4-2,.,TRBJ2-6,TGTGCCAGCAGCCAAGAAACCCCATTAGCGGGAGCTGGGGCCAACGTCCTGACTTTC,CASSQETPLAGAGANVLTF
.,TRBV15,few,TRBJ2-1,TGTGCCACCAGCAGTCAACAGGTATCGGGGGATGAGCAGTTCTTC,CATSSQQVSGDEQFF
.,TRBV9,.,TRBJ2-1,TGTGCCAGCAGCGTAGGTGCAGGGCTTAACAATGAGCAGTTCTTC,CASSVGAGLNNEQFF
.,TRBV19,.,TRBJ1-2,TGTGCCAGTAGAGCGGGGTACTATGGCTACACCTTC,CASRAGYYGYTF
TRBD1,TRBV20-1,many,TRBJ1-2,TGCAGTGCAAGGACAGGGGGCGGGAACTATGGCTACACCTTC,CSARTGGGNYGYTF
TRBD2,TRBV20-1,many,TRBJ2-1,TGCAGTGCTAGAGATCTGACTAGCGGGATATATGAGCAGTTCTTC,CSARDLTSGIYEQFF
.,TRBV4-1,few,TRBJ1-2,TGCGCCAGCAGCCAAGTATCGGGGTTTGGCTACACCTTC,CASSQVSGFGYTF
.,TRBV15,many,TRBJ1-5,TGTGCCACCAGCAGAGATCGCATAGGCAATCAGCCCCAGCATTTT,CATSRDRIGNQPQHF
TRBD2,TRBV5-1,few,TRBJ2-5,TGCGCCAGCAGCCTTATCGGGAGGGCCGAAAAGACCCAGTACTTC,CASSLIGRAEKTQYF
.,TRBV6-2/TRBV6-3,many,TRBJ2-4,TGTGCCAGCAGTTACCCCGGGTCGACGTCCTTC,CASSYPGSTSF
.,TRBV4-3,many,TRBJ2-5,TGCGCCAGCAGCCAAGACGGGCTAACTAGGAGGGGAGAGACCCAGTACTTC,CASSQDGLTRRGETQYF
.,TRBV6-2/TRBV6-3,few,TRBJ2-1,TGTGCCAGCAGTTACTCCCCGACAGGGAGGAATGAGCAGTTCTTC,CASSYSPTGRNEQFF
TRBD1,TRBV20-1,many,TRBJ1-1,TGCAGTGCTAGGCCACCAGGGGGCCTGAACACTGAAGCTTTCTTT,CSARPPGGLNTEAFF
TRBD1,TRBV24-1,many,TRBJ2-5,TGTGCCACCAGTGATTTGCATAGAGAGGGGGCTCGGCAAGAGACCCAGTACTTC,CATSDLHREGARQETQYF
.,TRBV27,few,TRBJ1-2,TGTGCCAGCAGCTTACTCGTCGGGGGAGCTAACTATGGCTACACCTTC,CASSLLVGGANYGYTF
TRBD2,TRBV6-2/TRBV6-3,few,TRBJ2-7,TGTGCCAGCAGTACTAGCGGGAGCTTATATCGCTACGAGCAGTACTTC,CASSTSGSLYRYEQYF
TRBD2,TRBV4-3,.,TRBJ2-1,TGCGCCAGCAGCTCTGGACCGGGACGTAGTGAGCGGGGGGCGGAAGAGCAGTTCTTC,CASSSGPGRSERGAEEQFF
.,TRBV6-2/TRBV6-3,few,TRBJ2-7,TGTGCCAGCACCACAACTTTTTACGAGCAGTACTTC,CASTTTFYEQYF
.,TRBV20-1,many,TRBJ2-5,TGCAGTGCTAGGGGGGAGTCGGAGACCCAGTACTTC,CSARGESETQYF
.,TRBV6-1,many,TRBJ2-1,TGTGCCAGCACCTCCAACCCGGCGGGAACGGTCGGCGGAAATGAGCAGTTCTTC,CASTSNPAGTVGGNEQFF
.,TRBV24-1,many,TRBJ2-7,TGTGCCACCGGGTCCGGGACTCTGCGAAACGAGCAGTACTTC,CATGSGTLRNEQYF
TRBD2,TRBV4-2,many,TRBJ2-1,TGTGCCAGCGTGAGAGGGCCTAGCGGGATAGATGAGCAGTTCTTC,CASVRGPSGIDEQFF
.,TRBV28,many,TRBJ1-1,TGTGCCAGCAGTTACTTCCTCGGGAACACTGAAGCTTTCTTT,CASSYFLGNTEAFF
TRBD1,TRBV4-3,.,TRBJ2-7,TGCGCCAGCAGCCGGGGCTCCCGGGACAGAAGCTCCTACGAGCAGTACTTC,CASSRGSRDRSSYEQYF
.,TRBV7-7,many,TRBJ1-1,TGTGCTAGCAGCTTAGGATGCTCTTCCCTTTGTGCTGAAGCTTTCTTT,CASSLGCSSLCAEAFF
.,TRBV5-6,many,TRBJ2-1,TGTGCCAGCAGCTCCTGGGACGGTTACAATGAGCAGTTCTTC,CASSSWDGYNEQFF
TRBD1,TRBV11-3,.,TRBJ2-1,TGTGCCAGCAGCCCCCGACAGGGTATGAGAGAGCAGTTCTTC,CASSPRQGMREQFF
.,TRBV2,many,TRBJ2-2,TGTGCCAGCAGTGAACTGCTCCAGGGCATATCCGGGGAGCTGTTTTTT,CASSELLQGISGELFF
.,TRBV28,.,TRBJ2-5,TGTGCCAGCAGCCCCCCCCTGCAGACCCAGTACTTC,CASSPPLQTQYF
.,TRBV5-1,.,TRBJ1-1,TGCGCCAGCAGCTCGACAGACTTGAACACTGAAGCTTTCTTT,CASSSTDLNTEAFF